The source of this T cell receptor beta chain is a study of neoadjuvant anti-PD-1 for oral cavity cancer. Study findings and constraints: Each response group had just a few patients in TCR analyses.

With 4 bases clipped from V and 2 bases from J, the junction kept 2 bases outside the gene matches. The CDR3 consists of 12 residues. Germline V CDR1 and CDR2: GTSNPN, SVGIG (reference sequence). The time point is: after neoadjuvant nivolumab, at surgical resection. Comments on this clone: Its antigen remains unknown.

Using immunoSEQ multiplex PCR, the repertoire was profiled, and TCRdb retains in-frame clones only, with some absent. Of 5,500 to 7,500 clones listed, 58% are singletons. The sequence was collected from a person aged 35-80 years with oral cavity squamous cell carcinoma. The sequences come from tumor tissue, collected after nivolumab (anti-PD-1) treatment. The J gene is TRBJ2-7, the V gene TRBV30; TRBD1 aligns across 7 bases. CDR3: CAWNRGTYEQYF. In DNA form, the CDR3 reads TGTGCCTGGAACAGGGGAACCTACGAGCAGTACTTC.